Described below is a single TCR beta chain sequence and its context. Per the germline V gene, CDR1 is SGHVS and CDR2 is FNYEAQ. The CDR3 is 14 amino acids. The germline V and J ends were trimmed by 5 bases and 6 bases, with 13 bases remaining between them. This sample is drawn from a study of control samples from healthy donors and cancer patients. Clones were read by immunoSEQ multiplex PCR, and TCRdb kept only the in-frame ones, dropping some. In the table there are about 140,000 clones, around nine tenths of which are singletons. Sequencing input: blood. The receptor comes from a man between 25 and 39 years old in good health. The V call is TRBV7-6, the J call TRBJ1-4; no definite D call. The CDR3 DNA reads TGTGCCAGCAGCCTGACACGCCGCGATGAAAAACTGTTTTTT. This sequence encodes CASSLTRRDEKLFF.